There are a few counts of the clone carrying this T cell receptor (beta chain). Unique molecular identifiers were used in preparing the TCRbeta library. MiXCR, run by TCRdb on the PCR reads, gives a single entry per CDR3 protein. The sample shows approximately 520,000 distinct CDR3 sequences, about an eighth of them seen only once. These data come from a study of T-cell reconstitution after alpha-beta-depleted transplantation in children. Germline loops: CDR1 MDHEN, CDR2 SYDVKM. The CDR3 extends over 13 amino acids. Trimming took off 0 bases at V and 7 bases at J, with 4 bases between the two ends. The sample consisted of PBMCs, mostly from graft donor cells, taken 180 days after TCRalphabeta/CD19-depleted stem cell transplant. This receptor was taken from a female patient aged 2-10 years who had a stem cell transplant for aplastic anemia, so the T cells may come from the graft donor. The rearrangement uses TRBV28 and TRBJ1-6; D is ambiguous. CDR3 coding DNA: TGTGCCAGCAGTTTATGGCGGAATTCACCCCTCCACTTT. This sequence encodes CASSLWRNSPLHF.